The source of this TCR beta chain is a study of control samples from healthy donors and cancer patients. Using immunoSEQ multiplex PCR, the repertoire was profiled, and TCRdb retains in-frame clones only, with some absent. In the table there are over 150,000 clones, around 94% of which are singletons. The CDR3 length is 15 residues. Trimming shortened V by 5 bases and J by 3 bases, and 17 bases separated the two germline ends. Germline V CDR1 and CDR2: LGHNA, YNFKEQ. The V and J genes are TRBV4-2 and TRBJ2-7, with a weak D call TRBD1 (5 bases). The sequence was obtained from a man under 40 in good health. The sample consisted of blood. CDR3 residues: CASSSTRDSVYEQYF. For the CDR3, the DNA is TGTGCCAGCAGCTCTACCAGGGATTCGGTCTACGAGCAGTACTTC.